The next 14 T cell receptor beta chains were all read from a single sample in a study of T cell changes during pregnancy in multiple sclerosis. Produced via immunoSEQ multiplex PCR; TCRdb's table is partial and in-frame only. Of tens of thousands of clones listed, 70% to 90% were seen once; the top ten hold roughly 1.7%. Sequences were derived from peripheral blood, sampled in the first trimester of pregnancy. The receptor source for this set is a female donor with multiple sclerosis, enrolled in a pregnancy study.

V and J are TRBV27 and TRBJ2-3, with 7 bases aligning to TRBD1. The length of the CDR3 is 13 residues. V lost 5 bases to trimming and J lost 4 bases; unmatched junction nucleotides: 3. The germline gives CDR1 MNHEY, CDR2 SMNVEV (reference sequence). Written as DNA, the CDR3 is TGTGCCAGCAGTGTAGACAGGGCAGATACGCAGTATTTT. Its translation: CASSVDRADTQYF.

CDR3 residues: CASSNGGVWDEQFF. The CDR3 DNA follows: TGTGCCAGCAGTAACGGGGGAGTGTGGGATGAGCAGTTCTTC. The chain has TRBV2 and TRBJ2-1; TRBD2 might be the D (6 bases). Trimming removed 5 bases from V and 8 bases from J, with 16 bases in between. The germline gives CDR1 SNHLY, CDR2 FYNNEI. The CDR3 has 14 amino acids. The variable domain in full, completed from reference TRBV2 and TRBJ2-1, reads EPEVTQTPSHQVTQMGQEVILRCVPISNHLYFYWYRQILGQKVEFLVSFYNNEISEKSEIFDDQFSVERPDGSNFTLKIRSTKLEDSAMYFCASSNGGVWDEQFFGPGTRLTVL.

This chain joins TRBV27 and TRBJ1-2; D gene ambiguous. Germline assignment: CDR1 MNHEY and CDR2 SMNVEV (reference sequence). V shed 8 bases and J shed 2 bases, with 12 bases lying between them. CDR3 length: 13 amino acids. The CDR3 loop reads CASGIGRNYGYTF. CDR3 sequence (DNA): TGTGCCAGCGGTATCGGGAGGAACTATGGCTACACCTTC.

The CDR3 nucleotides read TGTGCCTGGAGCCCAATTTTTAGCGGGAGGAGTGAGACCCAGTACTTC. Protein product: CAWSPIFSGRSETQYF. The V gene is TRBV30, the J gene TRBJ2-5; TRBD2 matches 10 bases. Looked up from germline, CDR1 is GTSNPN and CDR2 is SVGIG (reference sequence). The V and J ends lost 3 bases and 5 bases, in that order; junction bases with no gene match: 12. The CDR3 contains 16 residues.

V gene TRBV11-2 combines with J gene TRBJ1-1; possible D gene TRBD1, 5 bases. Per germline, CDR1 SGHAT and CDR2 FQNNGV. This CDR3 has 13 amino acids. Trimming removed 5 bases at V and 4 bases at J, with 11 bases between. In nucleotides, the CDR3 is TGTGCCAGCAGCCCCGGGGGGGGCACTGAAGCTTTCTTT. Encoded protein: CASSPGGGTEAFF.

V gene TRBV7-3 combines with J gene TRBJ2-3, with 9 bases identical to TRBD2. The CDR3 runs to 16 residues. The J segment lost 0 bases and the V segment lost 1 base, leaving 2 bases of the junction unmatched. Germline V gene data show CDR1 as SGHTA and CDR2 as FQGTGA. The CDR3 loop reads CASSLKGLASTDTQYF. CDR3 DNA: TGTGCCAGCAGCTTAAAAGGACTAGCGAGCACAGATACGCAGTATTTT.

This chain connects TRBV9 to TRBJ2-5; 7 bases fit TRBD2. The CDR3 is 15 residues long. V lost 4 bases to trimming and J lost 7 bases; unmatched junction nucleotides: 13. Per germline, CDR1 SGDLS and CDR2 YYNGEE. The CDR3 sequence is CASSSRDYPWGTQYF. CDR3 sequence (DNA): TGTGCCAGCAGCTCCAGGGACTACCCCTGGGGGACCCAGTACTTC.

The DNA for the CDR3 is TGCGCCAGCAGCTTGTCAGGGGGCGAAAACATTCAGTACTTC. Its protein product is CASSLSGGENIQYF. This chain uses TRBV5-1 with TRBJ2-4; 8 nucleotides line up with TRBD1. Per germline, CDR1 SGHRS and CDR2 YFSETQ. V gave up 1 base and J gave up 5 bases; unmatched junction bases: 2. The CDR3 consists of 14 residues.

The chain has TRBV19 and TRBJ2-7; D unclear. CDR1 is LNHDA and CDR2 is SQIVND in the germline V gene (reference sequence). Trimming took 0 bases from V and 3 from J, leaving 9 bases between them. The CDR3 sequence is 14 residues long. The CDR3 bases are TGTGCCAGTAGTATAGAGGATAGCTACTACGAGCAGTACTTC. It encodes CASSIEDSYYEQYF.

The chain is built from TRBV4-1 and TRBJ2-7; 7 bases agree with TRBD2. Germline V gene data show CDR1 as MGHRA and CDR2 as YSYEKL. This CDR3 is built from 16 residues. J lost 0 bases, V lost 1 base, and 6 bases had no gene match. The CDR3 is CASSQALSGDSYEQYF. The CDR3 DNA sequence: TGCGCCAGCAGCCAAGCTTTGAGCGGGGACTCCTACGAGCAGTACTTC.

The chain is built from TRBV7-6 and TRBJ2-5, with D possibly being TRBD1 (6 bases). The CDR3 covers 16 residues. The germline V gene encodes CDR1 SGHVS and CDR2 FNYEAQ. V lost 0 bases to trimming and J lost 1 base, with 12 bases between them. DNA of the CDR3: TGTGCCAGCAGCTTAGCGGGGACAAAGTTCCAAGAGACCCAGTACTTC. Its translation is CASSLAGTKFQETQYF.

For this clone: Mismatch with germline at one junction end may stem from a read error. This sequence joins TRBV4-3 and TRBJ1-3; no definite D call. The CDR3 is 16 residues long. Germline V gene sequence: CDR1 LGHNA, CDR2 YSLEER. The CDR3 loop reads CASSQEPLAAGNTIHF. CDR3 bases: TGCGCCAGCAGCCAAGAACCCCTCGCGGCTGGAAACACCATACATTTT.

The sample holds one count of this clone. This rearrangement joins TRBV10-3 to TRBJ2-7; 10 bases are a match to TRBD2. V gave up 3 bases and J gave up 2 bases; unmatched junction bases: 7. CDR1 ENHRY and CDR2 SYGVKD come from the germline V gene. The CDR3 runs 16 residues. The CDR3 is CAISDPPSGGTYEQYF. In DNA form, the CDR3 reads TGTGCCATCAGTGACCCCCCTAGCGGGGGAACCTACGAGCAGTACTTC.

The rearrangement links TRBV28 to TRBJ1-2; D may be TRBD1 (5 bases). With 2 bases removed from V and 4 bases from J, the gap between germline ends came to 8 bases. Germline CDR1 is MDHEN and CDR2 is SYDVKM. The CDR3 runs 13 residues. DNA of the CDR3: TGTGCCAGCAGTTTAACAGGCCCCTATGGCTACACCTTC. Protein: CASSLTGPYGYTF.